This T cell receptor (beta chain) is from a study of cytomegalovirus exposure and HLA in healthy donors. At the time of sampling, donors were nominally healthy, though unrecorded immune exposures were likely. V was pared by 7 bases and J by 2 bases, with 12 bases between. The CDR3 spans 14 residues. The germline V gene encodes CDR1 MNHNS and CDR2 SASEGT. Worth noting for this clone: Its matching antigen is unknown.

The PCR contained 60 Vbeta and 13 Jbeta primers. Data came from immunoSEQ multiplex PCR; TCRdb stores just in-frame clones and leaves some out. This table has more than 110,000 clones, 60% to 85% appearing once. Findings and caveats of the study: About 87% or about 30% of the time was how often most TCR beta V segments were productive, according to an earlier analysis. What was likely a sequencing artifact was a cluster of highly shared sequence variants. Across donors, presence/absence analyses took sequencing depth to be roughly uniform.

The rearrangement uses TRBV6-1 and TRBJ1-5; no reliable D call. The TCR was taken from a male donor in good health and CMV-seropositive. The sequencing sample was made of PBMCs. The CDR3 sequence is CASNLMQGNQPQHF. The CDR3 DNA reads TGTGCCAGCAATTTAATGCAGGGCAATCAGCCCCAGCATTTT.